Below are 31 T cell receptor beta chains sequenced from a single sample in a study of blood T cell repertoires in COVID-19. Assay: immunoSEQ multiplex PCR; the TCRdb copy retains only in-frame clones and omits some. The table includes more than 85,000 clones, around nine tenths detected once. The specimen was peripheral blood. The receptors come from a man aged 50 to 59 with active or convalescent COVID-19.

The chain couples TRBV4-1 to TRBJ1-4, with D possibly matching TRBD1 (6 bases). The CDR3 is 17 amino acids. Trimming shortened V by 1 base and J by 1 base, and 13 bases separated the two germline ends. Per germline, CDR1 MGHRA and CDR2 YSYEKL. CDR3: CASSQGGGRGTNEKLFF. The CDR3 DNA sequence: TGCGCCAGCAGCCAAGGGGGGGGCAGGGGAACTAATGAAAAACTGTTTTTT.

The chain recombines TRBV7-8 with TRBJ1-2, with 8 bases identical to TRBD1. J gave up 8 bases and V 5 bases, and 7 bases lay outside the gene matches. The CDR3 has 13 residues. Germline loops: CDR1 SGHVS, CDR2 FQNEAQ. The CDR3 spells CASSPRTGNGYTF. The CDR3, as DNA: TGTGCCAGCAGCCCACGGACAGGGAACGGCTACACCTTC.

The chain uses TRBV6-5 and TRBJ1-5, with a possible D match to TRBD1 (5 bases). Germline V gene lookup returns CDR1 MNHEY and CDR2 SVGAGI. V was trimmed by 6 bases and J by 2 bases, leaving 14 bases between them. This CDR3 spans 15 amino acids. The CDR3 loop reads CASSSGYLGNQPQHF. The DNA of the CDR3 is TGTGCCAGCAGCTCAGGGTACCTTGGCAATCAGCCCCAGCATTTT.

This clone was found a few times. This rearrangement joins TRBV2 to TRBJ2-1; D perhaps matches TRBD2 (5 bases). Germline V gene data show CDR1 as SNHLY and CDR2 as FYNNEI. The CDR3 contains 14 residues. The V gene lost 3 bases and the J gene lost 9 bases, with 15 bases spanning the gap. CDR3 in DNA: TGTGCCAGCAGTGATCTCGTACTCGGGGTTGAGCAGTTCTTC. The encoded protein is CASSDLVLGVEQFF.

To note about this clone: The junction shows a germline mismatch at one end, possibly a read error. The J gene is TRBJ2-2, the V gene TRBV28; 7 nucleotides agree with TRBD1. The CDR3 spans 12 residues. CDR1 MDHEN and CDR2 SYDVKM come from the germline V gene. The CDR3 nucleotides are TGCTGGGACAGCGCGAACACCGGGGAGCTGTTTTTT. It is translated as CWDSANTGELFF. The complete variable domain, with remaining parts taken from reference TRBV28 and TRBJ2-2, reads DVKVTQSSRYLVKRTGEKVFLECVQDMDHENMFWYRQDPGLGLRLIYFSYDVKMKEKGDIPEGYSVSREKKERFSLILESASTNQTSMYLCWDSANTGELFFGEGSRLTVL.

The chain recombines TRBV21-1 with TRBJ1-1; no check of the table's D call, TRBD1, against the DNA was made. TRBV21-1 is termed a pseudogene. There are 16 residues in the CDR3. This CDR3 reads CASSKCLNAQDTEAFF. Here the CDR3 DNA reads TGTGCCAGCAGCAAATGCTTAAACGCCCAGGACACTGAAGCTTTCTTT.

The chain joins TRBV24-1 to TRBJ2-1, with 8 bases that match TRBD1. CDR1 KGHDR and CDR2 SFDVKD come from the germline V gene. V shed 0 bases, J shed 5 bases, and the junction held 8 bases outside the gene matches. This CDR3 is 17 amino acids long. The CDR3 coding sequence is TGTGCCACCAGTGATTTGCTCGGACAGGGTCTGGACAATGAGCAGTTCTTC. Residues: CATSDLLGQGLDNEQFF.

The rearrangement uses TRBV25-1 and TRBJ2-3; no definite D call. This CDR3 has 12 amino acids. Germline V gene lookup returns CDR1 MGHDK and CDR2 SYGVNS. The V and J ends lost 5 bases and 5 bases respectively, with 8 bases between them. In DNA form, the CDR3 reads TGTGCCAGCAGTAACTCGGGAGATACGCAGTATTTT. Its protein product is CASSNSGDTQYF.

J is TRBJ2-3 and V is TRBV5-1; 9 nucleotides align to TRBD2. This CDR3 has 16 amino acids. CDR1 and CDR2 (germline): SGHRS, YFSETQ. V trimming: 6 bases; J trimming: 2 bases; junction bases outside the gene matches: 10. The CDR3: CASTEIAGALTDTQYF. Here the CDR3 DNA reads TGCGCCAGCACCGAAATAGCGGGGGCCCTCACAGATACGCAGTATTTT.

The chain carries TRBV5-1 and TRBJ2-5, with D possibly TRBD2 on 6 matching bases. Germline V gene data show CDR1 as SGHRS and CDR2 as YFSETQ. This CDR3 contains 14 residues. Trimming took 3 bases from V and 3 from J, leaving 12 bases between them. The CDR3 nucleotides read TGCGCCAGCAGCTGGTCCGGGACTGAAGAGACCCAGTACTTC. This sequence encodes CASSWSGTEETQYF. Using reference TRBV5-1 and TRBJ2-5 for the parts outside the CDR3, the full variable domain is KAGVTQTPRYLIKTRGQQVTLSCSPISGHRSVSWYQQTPGQGLQFLFEYFSETQRNKGNFPGRFSGRQFSNSRSEMNVSTLELGDSALYLCASSWSGTEETQYFGPGTRLLVL.

The chain carries TRBV7-9 and TRBJ2-5, with 9 bases aligning to TRBD2. From germline, CDR1 is SEHNR and CDR2 FQNEAQ (reference sequence). The length of the CDR3 is 16 residues. With V trimmed by 1 base and J by 10 bases, 13 bases remained unmatched. The CDR3 reads CASSLGEAGGLSGQYF. In DNA form, the CDR3 reads TGTGCCAGCAGCTTAGGCGAAGCGGGGGGCCTTTCGGGCCAGTACTTC.

J is TRBJ1-5 and V is TRBV6-5, with D possibly matching TRBD1 (6 bases). This CDR3 contains 14 residues. Germline CDR1 MNHEY, CDR2 SVGAGI. V lost 6 bases, J lost 0 bases, and 9 bases lay in between. CDR3 DNA: TGTGCCAGCAGGGCAGGGGATAGCAATCAGCCCCAGCATTTT. It codes for CASRAGDSNQPQHF.

Turning to this clone: The sample holds other DNA sequences that translate to the same CDR3. The chain recombines TRBV5-1 with TRBJ2-5; D is ambiguous. This CDR3 contains 11 residues. Trimming took 5 bases from V and 1 from J, leaving 3 bases between them. Germline V gives CDR1 SGHRS, CDR2 YFSETQ. DNA of the CDR3: TGCGCCAGCAGTCGCCAAGAGACCCAGTACTTC. Its translation is CASSRQETQYF.

The chain's CDR3 is CASTPGTSGLRGETQYF. CDR3 coding DNA: TGTGCCAGCACCCCCGGGACTAGCGGTTTAAGGGGAGAGACCCAGTACTTC. The V and J genes are TRBV3-1 (or the pseudogene TRBV3-2) and TRBJ2-5; 11 bases map to TRBD2. The CDR3 has 17 amino acids. CDR1 and CDR2 (germline): LGHDT, YNNKEL (reference sequence). V was pared by 7 bases and J by 4 bases, with 14 bases of the junction left unmatched.

The chain uses TRBV19 and TRBJ2-1; TRBD1 matches 8 bases. This CDR3 region has 16 residues. Germline CDR1 is LNHDA and CDR2 is SQIVND (reference sequence). The V gene end was trimmed by 7 bases and the J gene end by 10 bases; junction bases not matched to a gene: 18. This chain's CDR3 is CASNTGQGRLAGEQFF. CDR3 bases: TGTGCCAGTAACACAGGACAGGGACGTTTGGCAGGAGAGCAGTTCTTC. Full variable domain (remainder filled in from reference TRBV19 and TRBJ2-1): DGGITQSPKYLFRKEGQNVTLSCEQNLNHDAMYWYRQDPGQGLRLIYYSQIVNDFQKGDIAEGYSVSREKKESFPLTVTSAQKNPTAFYLCASNTGQGRLAGEQFFGPGTRLTVL.

This clone was seen only a few times. The chain carries TRBV7-9 and TRBJ2-7; TRBD1 is a possible D gene (6 bases). This CDR3 is 12 amino acids long. Trimming cost V 4 bases and J 6 bases, with 10 bases left between them. Per germline, CDR1 SEHNR and CDR2 FQNEAQ (reference sequence). The CDR3 sequence is CASSSTGSEQYF. CDR3 nucleotide sequence: TGTGCCAGCAGCTCAACAGGGTCCGAGCAGTACTTC. Filled out from reference TRBV7-9 and TRBJ2-7, the complete variable domain reads DTGVSQNPRHKITKRGQNVTFRCDPISEHNRLYWYRQTLGQGPEFLTYFQNEAQLEKSRLLSDRFSAERPKGSFSTLEIQRTEQGDSAMYLCASSSTGSEQYFGPGTRLTVT.

This chain uses TRBV3-1 (or the pseudogene TRBV3-2) with TRBJ2-7; 8 nucleotides align to TRBD1. Germline lookup yields CDR1 LGHDT and CDR2 YNNKEL (reference sequence). The CDR3 is made up of 13 amino acids. After removal of 5 bases from V and 2 bases from J, the junction contained 2 bases not matched to a gene. The CDR3 DNA is TGTGCCAGCAGCGAGGACAGGGCCTACGAGCAGTACTTC. The encoded protein is CASSEDRAYEQYF.

Only one count was recorded for this clone. The genes are TRBV10-2 and TRBJ2-7; no reliable D call. V lost 2 bases and J 3 bases, leaving 14 bases between the germline ends. The CDR3 has 15 amino acids. Germline-derived CDR1 and CDR2 are WSHSY and SAAADI. CDR3 coding DNA: TGCGCCAGCAGTGAGACCTACGCGGCCGGCTACGAGCAGTACTTC. Amino acid sequence: CASSETYAAGYEQYF.

The J gene is TRBJ1-3, the V gene TRBV2; D gene unclear. The CDR3 consists of 14 residues. V was pared by 5 bases and J by 1 base, with 9 bases between. CDR1 is SNHLY and CDR2 is FYNNEI in the germline V gene. DNA of the CDR3: TGTGCCAGCAGTAAGGGAGAATCTGGAAACACCATATATTTT. This gives the protein CASSKGESGNTIYF.

This clone appeared a single time. V is TRBV15 and J is TRBJ1-5; no definite D call. Between the trimmed V and J ends, which lost 5 bases and 6 bases, there was a span of 11 bases. The germline gives CDR1 LNHNV, CDR2 YYDKDF (reference sequence). This CDR3 contains 13 residues. The CDR3 loop is CATSGQRTQPQHF. CDR3 DNA: TGTGCCACCAGCGGGCAGAGAACTCAGCCCCAGCATTTT.

The chain is built from TRBV11-2 and TRBJ2-3; D is uncertain. This CDR3 has 14 amino acids. Trimming took 1 base from V and 3 from J, leaving 8 bases between them. Germline V gives CDR1 SGHAT, CDR2 FQNNGV. The CDR3 nucleotides read TGTGCCAGCAGCTTAGCGGGTGGGACAGATACGCAGTATTTT. This gives the protein CASSLAGGTDTQYF.

The V call is TRBV3-1 (or the pseudogene TRBV3-2), the J call TRBJ1-6; possibly TRBD1 for D (6 bases). CDR1 LGHDT and CDR2 YNNKEL come from the germline V gene (reference sequence). Trimming removed 4 bases at V and 5 bases at J, with 12 bases between. This CDR3 region has 15 residues. The CDR3, as DNA: TGTGCCAGCAGCCTACAGGGTCAAGATAATTCACCCCTCCACTTT. Its translation: CASSLQGQDNSPLHF.

V usage is TRBV29-1 and J usage is TRBJ1-2; 11 nucleotides line up with TRBD1. CDR1 and CDR2 (germline): SQVTM, ANQGSEA. The CDR3 has 11 amino acids. V lost 7 bases to trimming and J lost 7 bases; unmatched junction nucleotides: 2. The CDR3 DNA reads TGCAGCGCCGGGACAGGGGGTGGCTACACCTTC. Translated, it gives CSAGTGGGYTF.

This chain joins TRBV23-1 and TRBJ1-6; the match to TRBD1 covers 8 bases. TRBV23-1 is given ORF status, its function remaining uncertain. J was trimmed by 7 bases and V by 4 bases; bases with no gene match: 12. The CDR3 runs 17 residues. The CDR3 nucleotides are TGCGCCAGCAGTCCGCCCGCAGGGGGCGGTCGGAATTCACCCCTCCACTTT. Its protein is CASSPPAGGGRNSPLHF.

V and J are TRBV11-3 and TRBJ2-3, with 9 positions matching TRBD1. V trimming: 5 bases; J trimming: 6 bases; junction bases outside the gene matches: 6. The CDR3 is 14 residues long. The germline gives CDR1 SGHNT, CDR2 YENEEA. In nucleotides, the CDR3 is TGTGCCAGCAGCAAACAGGGGGCGGCGGATACGCAGTATTTT. Its translation is CASSKQGAADTQYF.

The V and J genes are TRBV6-5 and TRBJ2-7; 9 bases match TRBD2. In germline, CDR1 is MNHEY, CDR2 SVGAGI. The CDR3 runs 15 residues. With V trimmed by 7 bases and J by 4 bases, 11 bases remained unmatched. CDR3: CASTPGAGGQYEQYF. DNA for the CDR3: TGTGCCAGCACCCCCGGGGCGGGGGGGCAATACGAGCAGTACTTC.

This clone was seen a few times. CDR3: CASNSIGGADQPQHF. The CDR3 DNA reads as TGTGCCAGTAACTCAATAGGGGGCGCCGATCAGCCCCAGCATTTT. The chain recombines TRBV19 with TRBJ1-5, with TRBD1 matching 7 bases. V was pared by 7 bases and J by 5 bases, with 11 bases of the junction left unmatched. Germline CDR1 LNHDA, CDR2 SQIVND (reference sequence). CDR3 length equals 15 residues.

The rearrangement links TRBV5-5 to TRBJ2-5; D unclear. The CDR3 spans 15 residues. Germline V CDR1 and CDR2: SGHKS, YYEKEE (reference sequence). V was shortened by 1 base and J by 4 bases, with 14 bases between the two germline ends. In DNA form, the CDR3 reads TGTGCCAGCAGCTTGCTTCTAGGCGGCGGAGAGACCCAGTACTTC. This translates into CASSLLLGGGETQYF.

J is TRBJ2-1 and V is TRBV5-4; 7 bases are shared with TRBD1. Germline-derived CDR1 and CDR2 are SGHNT and YYREEE (reference sequence). V dropped 3 bases and J dropped 6; count of bases not matched to a gene: 3. This CDR3 comprises 13 residues. Written as DNA, the CDR3 is TGTGCCAGCAGCTCGACAGGGTCCAATGAGCAGTTCTTC. This gives the protein CASSSTGSNEQFF.

This clone has more than one count but fewer than ten. The genes are TRBV5-4 and TRBJ2-3; 12 bases match TRBD2. Germline V gene lookup returns CDR1 SGHNT and CDR2 YYREEE (reference sequence). With 1 base clipped from V and 8 bases from J, the junction kept 5 bases outside the gene matches. The length of the CDR3 is 15 residues. The CDR3 spells CASSLSSGGESTQYF. The CDR3 DNA sequence: TGTGCCAGCAGCTTGTCTAGCGGGGGGGAAAGTACGCAGTATTTT.

This chain links TRBV5-6 with TRBJ2-7; possibly TRBD1 for D (5 bases). The germline V gene encodes CDR1 SGHDT and CDR2 YYEEEE. The V end was cut by 7 bases, the J end by 1 base, with 12 bases between. This CDR3 comprises 13 residues. The CDR3 DNA follows: TGTGCCAGCCGCAGGGCAGTATCCTACGAGCAGTACTTC. Amino acid sequence: CASRRAVSYEQYF.